These T cell receptor beta chains were read from a single sample in a study of beta chain features in type 1 diabetes. TCRdb's table, derived via immunoSEQ multiplex PCR, lists solely in-frame clones and lacks some. The data show some 330,000 clones, with 8% to 13% seen just once and just over 0.015% held by the top ten. Sequencing was performed on naive CD4+ T cells from blood. Every receptor here comes from a woman younger than 45 in good health. Each CDR3 is given with its conserved first and last residue. Fields, in order: clone size, D gene, V gene, CDR3 length, J gene, CDR3 DNA, CDR3 protein. D genes are given only for firm matches. Only part of the rows carry a size: once, few, many, or a class if the clone is expanded.

clone size: few
D gene: TRBD2
V gene: TRBV30
CDR3 length: 12
J gene: TRBJ2-7
CDR3 DNA: TGTGCCTGGACTAGCGGCAACTACGAGCAGTACTTC
CDR3 protein: CAWTSGNYEQYF

clone size: .
D gene: .
V gene: TRBV6-6
CDR3 length: 15
J gene: TRBJ2-1
CDR3 DNA: TGTGCCAGCAGTGCTGAGACTGCGGGTCGGAATGAGCAGTTCTTC
CDR3 protein: CASSAETAGRNEQFF

clone size: .
D gene: .
V gene: TRBV25-1
CDR3 length: 18
J gene: TRBJ1-1
CDR3 DNA: TGTGCCAGCAGTGAATACGACAGCAAGGTTCGTAGGAACACTGAAGCTTTCTTT
CDR3 protein: CASSEYDSKVRRNTEAFF

clone size: few
D gene: .
V gene: TRBV11-2
CDR3 length: 16
J gene: TRBJ2-7
CDR3 DNA: TGTGCCAGCAGCTTAGCAGGGTCAGGTCTTATCTACGAGCAGTACTTC
CDR3 protein: CASSLAGSGLIYEQYF

clone size: .
D gene: TRBD2
V gene: TRBV4-3
CDR3 length: 14
J gene: TRBJ2-2
CDR3 DNA: TGCGCCAGCAGCACTAGCGGGAACACCGGGGAGCTGTTTTTT
CDR3 protein: CASSTSGNTGELFF

clone size: .
D gene: TRBD2
V gene: TRBV6-6
CDR3 length: 14
J gene: TRBJ2-7
CDR3 DNA: TGTGCCAGTACCGGGACTAGCGAACAATACGAGCAGTACTTC
CDR3 protein: CASTGTSEQYEQYF

clone size: few
D gene: .
V gene: TRBV7-2
CDR3 length: 16
J gene: TRBJ2-1
CDR3 DNA: TGTGCCAGCATTAAAATGGGGACAAGCTCCTACAATGAGCAGTTCTTC
CDR3 protein: CASIKMGTSSYNEQFF

clone size: few
D gene: TRBD2
V gene: TRBV27
CDR3 length: 15
J gene: TRBJ2-7
CDR3 DNA: TGTGCCAGCAGTTTACTAGCGGGAGCGTCCTACGAGCAGTACTTC
CDR3 protein: CASSLLAGASYEQYF

clone size: .
D gene: .
V gene: TRBV7-8
CDR3 length: 13
J gene: TRBJ2-7
CDR3 DNA: TGTGCCAGCAGCCGTATTACAGGGTCCGGGCAGTACTTC
CDR3 protein: CASSRITGSGQYF

clone size: few
D gene: TRBD2
V gene: TRBV9
CDR3 length: 15
J gene: TRBJ2-1
CDR3 DNA: TGTGCCAGCAGCGTAGTCGGGAGGGGAGGAAATGAGCAGTTCTTC
CDR3 protein: CASSVVGRGGNEQFF

clone size: few
D gene: TRBD1
V gene: TRBV2
CDR3 length: 14
J gene: TRBJ2-6
CDR3 DNA: TGTGCCAGCAAAGGGACAGTTGGGGCCAACGTCCTGACTTTC
CDR3 protein: CASKGTVGANVLTF

clone size: .
D gene: .
V gene: TRBV29-1
CDR3 length: 13
J gene: TRBJ1-3
CDR3 DNA: TGCAGCGTTGCATCAGAATATGGAAACACCATATATTTT
CDR3 protein: CSVASEYGNTIYF

clone size: .
D gene: .
V gene: TRBV2
CDR3 length: 13
J gene: TRBJ2-5
CDR3 DNA: TGTGCCAGCAGTGCTGACATCCAAGAGACCCAGTACTTC
CDR3 protein: CASSADIQETQYF

clone size: .
D gene: .
V gene: TRBV10-3
CDR3 length: 13
J gene: TRBJ2-3
CDR3 DNA: TGTGCCATCAGTGCTTCGGAGTCAGATACGCAGTATTTT
CDR3 protein: CAISASESDTQYF

clone size: .
D gene: .
V gene: TRBV5-1
CDR3 length: 14
J gene: TRBJ2-3
CDR3 DNA: TGCGCCAGCAGCTTGGATGGCCTCACAGATACGCAGTATTTT
CDR3 protein: CASSLDGLTDTQYF

clone size: few
D gene: TRBD2
V gene: TRBV12-5
CDR3 length: 13
J gene: TRBJ2-5
CDR3 DNA: TGTGCTAGTGGATTTGGAGGGGAGGGGACCCAGTACTTC
CDR3 protein: CASGFGGEGTQYF

clone size: few
D gene: TRBD2
V gene: TRBV5-4
CDR3 length: 17
J gene: TRBJ2-1
CDR3 DNA: TGTGCCAGCAGCTTGGTTGCACTAGCGGGCACCTACAATGAGCAGTTCTTC
CDR3 protein: CASSLVALAGTYNEQFF

clone size: few
D gene: .
V gene: TRBV6-5
CDR3 length: 13
J gene: TRBJ2-6
CDR3 DNA: TGTGCCAGCAGTCTCCCCGGGGCCAACGTCCTGACTTTC
CDR3 protein: CASSLPGANVLTF

clone size: few
D gene: .
V gene: TRBV14
CDR3 length: 15
J gene: TRBJ2-1
CDR3 DNA: TGTGCCAGCAGCCCCCGCCCCGGGGACTACAATGAGCAGTTCTTC
CDR3 protein: CASSPRPGDYNEQFF

clone size: .
D gene: .
V gene: TRBV19
CDR3 length: 17
J gene: TRBJ2-2
CDR3 DNA: TGTGCCAGTAGTATAGAGTCTAACAGCCCCACCACCGGGGAGCTGTTTTTT
CDR3 protein: CASSIESNSPTTGELFF

clone size: few
D gene: .
V gene: TRBV18
CDR3 length: 15
J gene: TRBJ2-1
CDR3 DNA: TGTGCCAGCTCACCACGGAAGTTACAGAACAATGAGCAGTTCTTC
CDR3 protein: CASSPRKLQNNEQFF

clone size: few
D gene: .
V gene: TRBV28
CDR3 length: 13
J gene: TRBJ2-7
CDR3 DNA: TGTGCCAGCATCTCCTCAGGGATTCCCGAGCAGTACTTC
CDR3 protein: CASISSGIPEQYF

clone size: .
D gene: TRBD1
V gene: TRBV29-1
CDR3 length: 13
J gene: TRBJ2-7
CDR3 DNA: TGCAGCGTCCGGGACAGGGAGAGTTACGAGCAGTACTTC
CDR3 protein: CSVRDRESYEQYF

clone size: .
D gene: TRBD1
V gene: TRBV19
CDR3 length: 16
J gene: TRBJ1-5
CDR3 DNA: TGTGCCAGTAGTATAGGCCGGGACAGGGCGAATCAGCCCCAGCATTTT
CDR3 protein: CASSIGRDRANQPQHF

clone size: few
D gene: TRBD2
V gene: TRBV10-3
CDR3 length: 15
J gene: TRBJ2-3
CDR3 DNA: TGTGCCACCCGGGTATCGGCGGGAGGAACAGATACGCAGTATTTT
CDR3 protein: CATRVSAGGTDTQYF

clone size: once
D gene: .
V gene: TRBV5-1
CDR3 length: 15
J gene: TRBJ2-7
CDR3 DNA: TGCGCCAGCAGCTTGGCCGTTGTCGGAGGTTACGAGCAGTACTTC
CDR3 protein: CASSLAVVGGYEQYF

clone size: .
D gene: TRBD2
V gene: TRBV4-1
CDR3 length: 15
J gene: TRBJ2-2
CDR3 DNA: TGCGCCAGCAGCCAACTAGCGGGATCTACCGGGGAGCTGTTTTTT
CDR3 protein: CASSQLAGSTGELFF

clone size: .
D gene: TRBD2
V gene: TRBV5-1
CDR3 length: 14
J gene: TRBJ2-7
CDR3 DNA: TGCGCCAGCAGCTTGGGTAGCGGGAGGTCTGAGCAGTACTTC
CDR3 protein: CASSLGSGRSEQYF

clone size: .
D gene: TRBD2
V gene: TRBV18
CDR3 length: 15
J gene: TRBJ2-5
CDR3 DNA: TGTGCCAGCTCACCGAGGCTAGCGGGAGTAGAGACCCAGTACTTC
CDR3 protein: CASSPRLAGVETQYF

clone size: once
D gene: TRBD1
V gene: TRBV7-2
CDR3 length: 16
J gene: TRBJ1-1
CDR3 DNA: TGTGCCAGCAGCTTAAACGGCAGGGGGGTAGGGACTGAAGCTTTCTTT
CDR3 protein: CASSLNGRGVGTEAFF

clone size: .
D gene: .
V gene: TRBV16
CDR3 length: 13
J gene: TRBJ2-5
CDR3 DNA: TGTGCCAGCCTCCGTGGGGCCGAAGAGACCCAGTACTTC
CDR3 protein: CASLRGAEETQYF

clone size: few
D gene: .
V gene: TRBV5-1
CDR3 length: 14
J gene: TRBJ2-2
CDR3 DNA: TGCGCCAGCAGCTTGGTTAGCGGCACCGGGGAGCTGTTTTTT
CDR3 protein: CASSLVSGTGELFF

clone size: .
D gene: TRBD1
V gene: TRBV29-1
CDR3 length: 13
J gene: TRBJ2-5
CDR3 DNA: TGCAGCGTTGTAAGGACAGGGTTCGAGACCCAGTACTTC
CDR3 protein: CSVVRTGFETQYF

clone size: once
D gene: .
V gene: TRBV7-2
CDR3 length: 15
J gene: TRBJ2-7
CDR3 DNA: TGTGCCAGCAGCTTAGAGGGAGCCAGCCACTACGAGCAGTACTTC
CDR3 protein: CASSLEGASHYEQYF

clone size: .
D gene: TRBD1
V gene: TRBV28
CDR3 length: 14
J gene: TRBJ2-4
CDR3 DNA: TGTGCCAGCAGTCTGGTACAGGGGAAAAACATTCAGTACTTC
CDR3 protein: CASSLVQGKNIQYF

clone size: once
D gene: TRBD1
V gene: TRBV9
CDR3 length: 15
J gene: TRBJ2-2
CDR3 DNA: TGTGCCAGCAGTCCAACAGGGGCGTACACCGGGGAGCTGTTTTTT
CDR3 protein: CASSPTGAYTGELFF

clone size: few
D gene: .
V gene: TRBV4-1
CDR3 length: 13
J gene: TRBJ1-1
CDR3 DNA: TGCGCCAGCAGCTTCCCGCTAGGACAGACGGCTTTCTTT
CDR3 protein: CASSFPLGQTAFF

clone size: few
D gene: TRBD1
V gene: TRBV6-4
CDR3 length: 15
J gene: TRBJ2-4
CDR3 DNA: TGTGCCAGCAGTGTCCCGGGACAGGGGGTAGACATTCAGTACTTC
CDR3 protein: CASSVPGQGVDIQYF

clone size: few
D gene: .
V gene: TRBV7-2
CDR3 length: 15
J gene: TRBJ1-1
CDR3 DNA: TGTGCCAGCATCACGACGGCAGGAACTAACACTGAAGCTTTCTTT
CDR3 protein: CASITTAGTNTEAFF

clone size: .
D gene: .
V gene: TRBV7-9
CDR3 length: 13
J gene: TRBJ2-5
CDR3 DNA: TGTGCCAGCAGCCCAGGGTTTCTGGAGACCCAGTACTTC
CDR3 protein: CASSPGFLETQYF

clone size: few
D gene: .
V gene: TRBV7-9
CDR3 length: 14
J gene: TRBJ2-7
CDR3 DNA: TGTGCCAGCAGCCCAAAAGCAGGGATCCACGAGCAGTACTTC
CDR3 protein: CASSPKAGIHEQYF

clone size: .
D gene: .
V gene: TRBV7-2
CDR3 length: 16
J gene: TRBJ2-2
CDR3 DNA: TGTGCCAGCAGCTTAGGCATAGGACAGAGCACCGGGGAGCTGTTTTTT
CDR3 protein: CASSLGIGQSTGELFF

clone size: .
D gene: .
V gene: TRBV7-8
CDR3 length: 13
J gene: TRBJ2-5
CDR3 DNA: TGTGCCAGCAGTTACGACCCGGGAGAGACCCAGTACTTC
CDR3 protein: CASSYDPGETQYF

clone size: .
D gene: TRBD1
V gene: TRBV7-2
CDR3 length: 16
J gene: TRBJ2-7
CDR3 DNA: TGTGCCAGCAGCTTGAACCGGGACAGGGGGCCCGGGGAGCAGTACTTC
CDR3 protein: CASSLNRDRGPGEQYF

clone size: .
D gene: .
V gene: TRBV20-1
CDR3 length: 11
J gene: TRBJ1-2
CDR3 DNA: TGCAGTGCTAGAGTCAGCGGCGGCTACACCTTC
CDR3 protein: CSARVSGGYTF

clone size: few
D gene: TRBD2
V gene: TRBV5-1
CDR3 length: 15
J gene: TRBJ2-2
CDR3 DNA: TGCGCCAGCAGCTTGCGTCTAGCGGACACCGGGGAGCTGTTTTTT
CDR3 protein: CASSLRLADTGELFF

clone size: few
D gene: TRBD2
V gene: TRBV5-1
CDR3 length: 17
J gene: TRBJ2-2
CDR3 DNA: TGCGCCAGCAGCTCCGGACTAGCGGGAGGAGGCACCGGGGAGCTGTTTTTT
CDR3 protein: CASSSGLAGGGTGELFF

clone size: few
D gene: TRBD1
V gene: TRBV11-1
CDR3 length: 15
J gene: TRBJ1-1
CDR3 DNA: TGTGCCAGCAGCATAAGACAGGGAAGCGGATCTGAAGCTTTCTTT
CDR3 protein: CASSIRQGSGSEAFF

clone size: .
D gene: TRBD2
V gene: TRBV7-9
CDR3 length: 19
J gene: TRBJ2-1
CDR3 DNA: TGTGCCAGCAGCTTAGAAGCTAGCGGGCGATGGAGCGCTACAATGAAGCAGTTCTTC
CDR3 protein: CASSLEASGRWSATMKQFF

clone size: few
D gene: .
V gene: TRBV7-2
CDR3 length: 15
J gene: TRBJ1-5
CDR3 DNA: TGTGCCAGCAGCTTAGAGGGGAATAGCAATCAGCCCCAGCATTTT
CDR3 protein: CASSLEGNSNQPQHF

clone size: few
D gene: .
V gene: TRBV9
CDR3 length: 16
J gene: TRBJ2-5
CDR3 DNA: TGTGCCAGCAGCGTAGGTCAGGGGCAGCCCCAAGAGACCCAGTACTTC
CDR3 protein: CASSVGQGQPQETQYF

clone size: .
D gene: TRBD2
V gene: TRBV19
CDR3 length: 14
J gene: TRBJ2-1
CDR3 DNA: TGTGCCAGTAAGGCGGTAGCGGGACACAATGAGCAGTTCTTC
CDR3 protein: CASKAVAGHNEQFF